The rows below give T cell receptor beta chains drawn from one sample of a study of blood T cell repertoires in COVID-19. TCRdb's table, derived via immunoSEQ multiplex PCR, lists solely in-frame clones and lacks some. This table has fewer than 350,000 clones, just over 90% appearing once. The sample was PBMCs or T cells enriched from blood (not recorded which). The source of these receptors is a woman aged 40-49 years with acute COVID-19. Both conserved end residues are part of each CDR3. The order of the fields is clone size, V gene, J gene, D gene, CDR3 DNA, CDR3 protein. A D gene is named only where the DNA matches it firmly. The listing skips clone size in some rows; elsewhere it reads once, few, many or a size class.

clone_size: NA
v_call: TRBV24-1
j_call: TRBJ1-2
d_call: NA
cdr3_nt: TGTGCCACTAGCCACCGAACTAACTATGGCTACACCTTC
cdr3_aa: CATSHRTNYGYTF

clone_size: NA
v_call: TRBV24-1
j_call: TRBJ1-1
d_call: NA
cdr3_nt: TGTGCCACCAGTGATTTGATGGGGGCAGCTTTCTTT
cdr3_aa: CATSDLMGAAFF

clone_size: NA
v_call: TRBV24-1
j_call: TRBJ2-7
d_call: TRBD1
cdr3_nt: TGTGCCACCAGTGACGGACAGGGCCTATACGAGCAGTACTTC
cdr3_aa: CATSDGQGLYEQYF

clone_size: NA
v_call: TRBV21-1
j_call: TRBJ2-3
d_call: NA
cdr3_nt: TGTGCCAGCAGCAAAGTTAGGTGGAGGGAAGTATTCACAGATACGCAGTATTTT
cdr3_aa: CASSKVRWREVFTDTQYF

clone_size: NA
v_call: TRBV18
j_call: TRBJ1-3
d_call: NA
cdr3_nt: TGTGCCAGCTCAGAGGGCCTCTCTGGAAACACCATATATTTT
cdr3_aa: CASSEGLSGNTIYF

clone_size: NA
v_call: TRBV5-1
j_call: TRBJ1-3
d_call: NA
cdr3_nt: TGCGCCAGCAGCTTGGTGGCGGGGACGTCTGGAAACACCATATATTTT
cdr3_aa: CASSLVAGTSGNTIYF

clone_size: NA
v_call: TRBV6-5
j_call: TRBJ2-3
d_call: TRBD2
cdr3_nt: TGTGCCAGCAGGACTAGCGGGTATTCAGATACGCAGTATTTT
cdr3_aa: CASRTSGYSDTQYF

clone_size: NA
v_call: TRBV15
j_call: TRBJ1-2
d_call: NA
cdr3_nt: TGTGCCACCAGCAGAGAGGGAGGGACTAGGGGCTACACCTTC
cdr3_aa: CATSREGGTRGYTF

clone_size: NA
v_call: TRBV14
j_call: TRBJ1-2
d_call: NA
cdr3_nt: TGTGCCAGCAGCCCGAGACAGTACTATGGCTACACCTTC
cdr3_aa: CASSPRQYYGYTF

clone_size: NA
v_call: TRBV25-1
j_call: TRBJ1-1
d_call: NA
cdr3_nt: TGTGCCAGCAGTGAACGATCCGGGACACAGAACACTGAAGCTTTCTTT
cdr3_aa: CASSERSGTQNTEAFF

clone_size: few
v_call: TRBV6-5
j_call: TRBJ1-2
d_call: NA
cdr3_nt: TGTGCCAGCACTCCCGGGGGGGACTATGGCTACACCTTC
cdr3_aa: CASTPGGDYGYTF

clone_size: NA
v_call: TRBV6-5
j_call: TRBJ2-7
d_call: NA
cdr3_nt: TGTGCCAGCCTCAACAGATTCTACGAGCAGTACTTC
cdr3_aa: CASLNRFYEQYF

clone_size: NA
v_call: TRBV3-1/TRBV3-2
j_call: TRBJ2-1
d_call: TRBD2
cdr3_nt: TGTGCCAGCAGCTTCCGGGACTACAACAATGAGCAGTTCTTC
cdr3_aa: CASSFRDYNNEQFF

clone_size: NA
v_call: TRBV5-4
j_call: TRBJ2-1
d_call: NA
cdr3_nt: TGTGCCAGCAGCTTGGGAGTAGCGCGGGCCAATGAGCAGTTCTTC
cdr3_aa: CASSLGVARANEQFF

clone_size: NA
v_call: TRBV7-3
j_call: TRBJ2-3
d_call: NA
cdr3_nt: TGTGCCAGCAGCTCCGGGACACTGAGCACAGATACGCAGTATTTT
cdr3_aa: CASSSGTLSTDTQYF

clone_size: NA
v_call: TRBV7-2
j_call: TRBJ2-2
d_call: TRBD2
cdr3_nt: TGTGCCAGCAGCAAATCCGGGACTACGAACACCGGGGAGCTGTTTTTT
cdr3_aa: CASSKSGTTNTGELFF

clone_size: NA
v_call: TRBV18
j_call: TRBJ2-7
d_call: TRBD2
cdr3_nt: TGTGCCAGCTCAGCGGGAGGGGGGCAACATCCCTACGAGCAGTACTTC
cdr3_aa: CASSAGGGQHPYEQYF

clone_size: NA
v_call: TRBV4-2
j_call: TRBJ2-5
d_call: TRBD2
cdr3_nt: TGTGCCAGCAGCCAGGGGGGACTAGCGGGAGTGGAGACCCAGTACTTC
cdr3_aa: CASSQGGLAGVETQYF

clone_size: NA
v_call: TRBV9
j_call: TRBJ2-3
d_call: TRBD2
cdr3_nt: TGTGCCAGCAGCGTAGTGAGCGGGGGAATGACAGATACGCAGTATTTT
cdr3_aa: CASSVVSGGMTDTQYF

clone_size: NA
v_call: TRBV4-1
j_call: TRBJ2-3
d_call: TRBD2
cdr3_nt: TGCGCCAGCACCCCCCGAGGGCGCGGGGGAACAGATACGCAGTATTTT
cdr3_aa: CASTPRGRGGTDTQYF

clone_size: once
v_call: TRBV9
j_call: TRBJ1-2
d_call: NA
cdr3_nt: TGTGCCAGCAGCGTAGAATTATGGCCTCGAAAGGGCTACACCTTC
cdr3_aa: CASSVELWPRKGYTF

clone_size: NA
v_call: TRBV9
j_call: TRBJ2-5
d_call: TRBD1
cdr3_nt: TGTGCCAGCAGCGGGACAGGGGGCACAACCCAGTACTTC
cdr3_aa: CASSGTGGTTQYF

clone_size: NA
v_call: TRBV18
j_call: TRBJ2-1
d_call: NA
cdr3_nt: TGTGCCAGCTCAAGCCAGGGCCACGGCAATGAGCAGTTCTTC
cdr3_aa: CASSSQGHGNEQFF

clone_size: NA
v_call: TRBV3-1/TRBV3-2
j_call: TRBJ2-3
d_call: TRBD2
cdr3_nt: TGTGCCAGCAGCCAGGGACTAGCGGGGCCAAGCACAGATACGCAGTATTTT
cdr3_aa: CASSQGLAGPSTDTQYF

clone_size: NA
v_call: TRBV28
j_call: TRBJ2-3
d_call: NA
cdr3_nt: TGTGCCAGCAGTTTGGCCAGGAGCACAGATACGCAGTATTTT
cdr3_aa: CASSLARSTDTQYF